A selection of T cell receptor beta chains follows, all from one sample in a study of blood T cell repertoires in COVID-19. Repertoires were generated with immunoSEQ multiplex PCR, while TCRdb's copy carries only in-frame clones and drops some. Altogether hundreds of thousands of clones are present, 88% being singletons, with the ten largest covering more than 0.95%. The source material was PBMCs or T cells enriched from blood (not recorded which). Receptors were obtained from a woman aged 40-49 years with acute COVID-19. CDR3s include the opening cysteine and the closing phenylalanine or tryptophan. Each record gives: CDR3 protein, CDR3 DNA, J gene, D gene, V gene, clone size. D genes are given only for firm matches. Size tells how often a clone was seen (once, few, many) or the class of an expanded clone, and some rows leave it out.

CDR3aa: CASSSTYSNQPQHF; CDR3nt: TGTGCCAGCAGCAGTACTTATAGCAATCAGCCCCAGCATTTT; j_gene: TRBJ1-5; d_gene: .; v_gene: TRBV7-2; abundance: .
CDR3aa: CASRETGEHGYTF; CDR3nt: TGTGCCAGTCGTGAGACGGGGGAGCATGGCTACACCTTC; j_gene: TRBJ1-2; d_gene: .; v_gene: TRBV6-5; abundance: .
CDR3aa: CASSRSRKGEAFF; CDR3nt: TGTGCCAGCAGCCGATCAAGGAAGGGGGAAGCTTTCTTT; j_gene: TRBJ1-1; d_gene: .; v_gene: TRBV14; abundance: once
CDR3aa: CASSVGGVQPQHF; CDR3nt: TGTGCCAGCAGCGTAGGGGGAGTTCAGCCCCAGCATTTT; j_gene: TRBJ1-5; d_gene: .; v_gene: TRBV9; abundance: .
CDR3aa: CASSLNRGHYGYTF; CDR3nt: TGTGCCAGCAGTTTAAACAGGGGGCACTATGGCTACACCTTC; j_gene: TRBJ1-2; d_gene: TRBD1; v_gene: TRBV28; abundance: .
CDR3aa: CASSDMSGSGETQYF; CDR3nt: TGTGCCAGCAGCGATATGTCCGGGAGCGGGGAGACCCAGTACTTC; j_gene: TRBJ2-5; d_gene: .; v_gene: TRBV27; abundance: .
CDR3aa: CASSPGTAFTSTDTQYF; CDR3nt: TGTGCCAGCAGCCCCGGGACAGCTTTTACTAGCACAGATACGCAGTATTTT; j_gene: TRBJ2-3; d_gene: TRBD1; v_gene: TRBV11-3; abundance: .
CDR3aa: CASSQDWRTAVEAFF; CDR3nt: TGCGCCAGCAGCCAAGATTGGAGGACAGCCGTTGAAGCTTTCTTT; j_gene: TRBJ1-1; d_gene: .; v_gene: TRBV4-1; abundance: .
CDR3aa: CASSLRWLAGEAYTQYF; CDR3nt: TGTGCCAGCAGCTTAAGATGGCTAGCGGGAGAGGCGTATACGCAGTATTTT; j_gene: TRBJ2-3; d_gene: TRBD2; v_gene: TRBV11-2; abundance: once
CDR3aa: CASSGSGVGAEQYF; CDR3nt: TGCGCCAGCAGTGGGTCCGGGGTTGGTGCCGAGCAGTACTTC; j_gene: TRBJ2-7; d_gene: .; v_gene: TRBV10-1; abundance: few
CDR3aa: CASSLPRFSGSVPDTQYF; CDR3nt: TGTGCCAGCAGCTTACCGCGATTTAGCGGGAGTGTACCAGATACGCAGTATTTT; j_gene: TRBJ2-3; d_gene: TRBD2; v_gene: TRBV7-3; abundance: .
CDR3aa: CASSQGGTRETQYF; CDR3nt: TGTGCCAGCAGCCAAGGGGGGACTAGGGAGACCCAGTACTTC; j_gene: TRBJ2-5; d_gene: TRBD2; v_gene: TRBV3-1/TRBV3-2; abundance: .
CDR3aa: CASSPRQGAEAFF; CDR3nt: TGTGCCAGCAGCCCGAGACAGGGGGCCGAAGCTTTCTTT; j_gene: TRBJ1-1; d_gene: TRBD1; v_gene: TRBV7-9; abundance: .
CDR3aa: CASRRDIGVLDTQYF; CDR3nt: TGTGCCAGCAGGAGGGACATCGGGGTGTTAGATACGCAGTATTTT; j_gene: TRBJ2-3; d_gene: .; v_gene: TRBV2; abundance: .
CDR3aa: CASSASGTGASYQETQYF; CDR3nt: TGTGCCAGCAGCGCCTCCGGGACAGGGGCTTCGTACCAAGAGACCCAGTACTTC; j_gene: TRBJ2-5; d_gene: TRBD1; v_gene: TRBV7-9; abundance: .
CDR3aa: CASSTIRVGGVFKETQYF; CDR3nt: TGTGCCAGCAGTACGATTAGGGTGGGGGGTGTTTTCAAAGAGACCCAGTACTTC; j_gene: TRBJ2-5; d_gene: .; v_gene: TRBV28; abundance: .
CDR3aa: CASSTMGLAEETQYF; CDR3nt: TGTGCCAGTAGTACAATGGGACTAGCGGAAGAGACCCAGTACTTC; j_gene: TRBJ2-5; d_gene: TRBD2; v_gene: TRBV19; abundance: .
CDR3aa: CASSAGQPMGNQPQHF; CDR3nt: TGTGCCAGCAGTGCGGGACAGCCCATGGGCAATCAGCCCCAGCATTTT; j_gene: TRBJ1-5; d_gene: TRBD1; v_gene: TRBV6-1; abundance: once
CDR3aa: CASSEWRGPNEKLFF; CDR3nt: TGTGCCAGCAGTGAATGGAGAGGGCCTAATGAAAAACTGTTTTTT; j_gene: TRBJ1-4; d_gene: .; v_gene: TRBV2; abundance: .
CDR3aa: CASSDLQGGRNEQFF; CDR3nt: TGTGCCAGCAGTGACCTACAGGGAGGGAGGAATGAGCAGTTCTTC; j_gene: TRBJ2-1; d_gene: .; v_gene: TRBV6-4; abundance: .
CDR3aa: CASSVGLTVMYNEQFF; CDR3nt: TGTGCCAGCAGCGTAGGTCTGACAGTCATGTACAATGAGCAGTTCTTC; j_gene: TRBJ2-1; d_gene: .; v_gene: TRBV9; abundance: .
CDR3aa: CASSQQGSPNYGYTF; CDR3nt: TGTGCCAGCAGCCAACAGGGATCCCCTAACTATGGCTACACCTTC; j_gene: TRBJ1-2; d_gene: .; v_gene: TRBV2; abundance: .
CDR3aa: CASSSGQGAGSNQPQHF; CDR3nt: TGTGCCAGCAGCTCGGGACAGGGGGCAGGGAGCAATCAGCCCCAGCATTTT; j_gene: TRBJ1-5; d_gene: TRBD1; v_gene: TRBV7-9; abundance: .
CDR3aa: CASSLSGINEQFF; CDR3nt: TGTGCCAGCAGTTTATCGGGAATCAATGAGCAGTTCTTC; j_gene: TRBJ2-1; d_gene: .; v_gene: TRBV28; abundance: .
CDR3aa: CASRSGQQPQHF; CDR3nt: TGTGCCAGCAGGTCGGGACAACAGCCCCAGCATTTT; j_gene: TRBJ1-5; d_gene: .; v_gene: TRBV6-6; abundance: .
CDR3aa: CAWSARGTRGTGELFF; CDR3nt: TGTGCCTGGAGTGCTCGGGGGACTAGAGGCACCGGGGAGCTGTTTTTT; j_gene: TRBJ2-2; d_gene: TRBD2; v_gene: TRBV30; abundance: once
CDR3aa: CASGDFSGNTIYF; CDR3nt: TGTGCCAGTGGGGACTTCTCTGGAAACACCATATATTTT; j_gene: TRBJ1-3; d_gene: .; v_gene: TRBV19; abundance: .
CDR3aa: CASSQNTGQGTEAFF; CDR3nt: TGCGCCAGCAGCCAAAATACAGGCCAGGGCACTGAAGCTTTCTTT; j_gene: TRBJ1-1; d_gene: .; v_gene: TRBV4-1; abundance: .
CDR3aa: CASSLWGEIYGYTF; CDR3nt: TGTGCCAGCAGCTTATGGGGGGAAATCTATGGCTACACCTTC; j_gene: TRBJ1-2; d_gene: .; v_gene: TRBV5-5; abundance: once
CDR3aa: CASSQDTGGYKDTQYF; CDR3nt: TGTGCCAGCAGCCAAGACACAGGGGGCTATAAAGATACGCAGTATTTT; j_gene: TRBJ2-3; d_gene: TRBD1; v_gene: TRBV14; abundance: .
CDR3aa: CASSLLHGQGITEAFF; CDR3nt: TGTGCCAGCAGTTTGCTCCACGGACAGGGGATAACTGAAGCTTTCTTT; j_gene: TRBJ1-1; d_gene: TRBD1; v_gene: TRBV28; abundance: once
CDR3aa: CASSRITSGDTQYF; CDR3nt: TGTGCCAGCAGCAGAATCACTAGCGGAGATACGCAGTATTTT; j_gene: TRBJ2-3; d_gene: TRBD2; v_gene: TRBV3-1/TRBV3-2; abundance: .
CDR3aa: CASSRFGEETQYF; CDR3nt: TGTGCCAGCAGCCGGTTCGGGGAAGAGACCCAGTACTTC; j_gene: TRBJ2-5; d_gene: .; v_gene: TRBV7-8; abundance: .
CDR3aa: CASSPTRVRSPLHF; CDR3nt: TGTGCCAGCAGCCCCACGAGGGTTCGTTCACCCCTCCACTTT; j_gene: TRBJ1-6; d_gene: .; v_gene: TRBV13; abundance: .
CDR3aa: CALRLGPGNTIYF; CDR3nt: TGTGCCCTTCGTCTGGGCCCTGGAAACACCATATATTTT; j_gene: TRBJ1-3; d_gene: .; v_gene: TRBV30; abundance: .
CDR3aa: CASSPTGHTEAFF; CDR3nt: TGTGCCAGCAGCCCGACAGGCCACACTGAAGCTTTCTTT; j_gene: TRBJ1-1; d_gene: .; v_gene: TRBV13; abundance: .
CDR3aa: CASSRATETQYF; CDR3nt: TGTGCCAGCAGCCGAGCCACAGAGACCCAGTACTTC; j_gene: TRBJ2-5; d_gene: .; v_gene: TRBV6-5; abundance: .
CDR3aa: CASSLRTHGGVNTEAFF; CDR3nt: TGTGCCAGCAGCCTCCGGACCCACGGCGGGGTGAACACTGAAGCTTTCTTT; j_gene: TRBJ1-1; d_gene: .; v_gene: TRBV11-3; abundance: once
CDR3aa: CASSLLRSTGELFF; CDR3nt: TGTGCCAGCAGCTTATTGAGGAGCACCGGGGAGCTGTTTTTT; j_gene: TRBJ2-2; d_gene: .; v_gene: TRBV7-8; abundance: .
CDR3aa: CAWSVLGLAGEFAYNEQFF; CDR3nt: TGTGCCTGGAGTGTATTGGGACTAGCGGGAGAATTCGCCTACAATGAGCAGTTCTTC; j_gene: TRBJ2-1; d_gene: TRBD2; v_gene: TRBV30; abundance: .
CDR3aa: CASSQAGTGVWYGYTF; CDR3nt: TGCGCCAGCAGCCAAGCCGGGACAGGGGTCTGGTATGGCTACACCTTC; j_gene: TRBJ1-2; d_gene: TRBD1; v_gene: TRBV4-1; abundance: .
CDR3aa: CASSYRGSYEQYF; CDR3nt: TGTGCCAGCAGTTACAGGGGTTCATACGAGCAGTACTTC; j_gene: TRBJ2-7; d_gene: .; v_gene: TRBV6-5; abundance: .
CDR3aa: CASSLLAGRQETQYF; CDR3nt: TGTGCCAGCAGTCTCCTAGCGGGAAGGCAAGAGACCCAGTACTTC; j_gene: TRBJ2-5; d_gene: TRBD2; v_gene: TRBV27; abundance: .
CDR3aa: CASSFRLGLATDYEQYF; CDR3nt: TGCGCCAGCAGCTTCCGGCTGGGCCTAGCGACCGACTACGAGCAGTACTTC; j_gene: TRBJ2-7; d_gene: .; v_gene: TRBV4-1; abundance: .
CDR3aa: CASSYGLDTEAFF; CDR3nt: TGTGCCAGCAGCTACGGACTGGACACTGAAGCTTTCTTT; j_gene: TRBJ1-1; d_gene: .; v_gene: TRBV11-2; abundance: .
CDR3aa: CASSQSGFGTEAFF; CDR3nt: TGTGCCAGCAGCCAGTCAGGGTTCGGCACTGAAGCTTTCTTT; j_gene: TRBJ1-1; d_gene: .; v_gene: TRBV3-1/TRBV3-2; abundance: .
CDR3aa: CASDTGDTDTQYF; CDR3nt: TGTGCCAGCGATACAGGGGACACAGATACGCAGTATTTT; j_gene: TRBJ2-3; d_gene: TRBD1; v_gene: TRBV2; abundance: once
CDR3aa: CASTCRDSRPKINAGELFF; CDR3nt: TGTGCCAGCACCTGCCGGGACAGCCGGCCCAAGATAAATGCCGGGGAGCTGTTTTTT; j_gene: TRBJ2-2; d_gene: .; v_gene: TRBV21-1; abundance: .
CDR3aa: CASAGLSSYNEQFF; CDR3nt: TGTGCCAGCGCAGGGTTAAGCTCCTACAATGAGCAGTTCTTC; j_gene: TRBJ2-1; d_gene: .; v_gene: TRBV2; abundance: .
CDR3aa: CASSGNRGTEAFF; CDR3nt: TGCGCCAGCAGTGGGAACCGGGGCACTGAAGCTTTCTTT; j_gene: TRBJ1-1; d_gene: .; v_gene: TRBV10-2; abundance: .